What follows are 9 T cell receptor beta chains derived from one specimen sequenced in a study of blood T cell repertoires in COVID-19. Produced via immunoSEQ multiplex PCR; TCRdb's table is partial and in-frame only. The sample holds about 210,000 clones, approximately 78% seen once. Sequencing was done on a sample of PBMCs or T cells enriched from blood (not recorded which). The receptors derive from a man between 40 and 49 years old who had recovered from COVID-19.

The chain uses TRBV7-9 and TRBJ1-6; D is undetermined. The V gene's germline CDR1 is SEHNR and CDR2 FQNEAQ (reference sequence). V lost 0 bases and J lost 0, with 12 bases in between. This CDR3 spans 18 amino acids. CDR3 amino acids: CASSLAASGSSYNSPLHF. The CDR3 DNA is TGTGCCAGCAGCTTAGCGGCATCTGGGAGCTCCTATAATTCACCCCTCCACTTT.

This clone was found a few times. The chain joins TRBV29-1 to TRBJ1-3, with a weak D call TRBD1 (5 bases). The CDR3 sequence is 14 residues long. Germline lookup yields CDR1 SQVTM and CDR2 ANQGSEA. The V gene lost 5 bases and the J gene lost 0 bases, with 11 bases spanning the gap. The CDR3 spells CSVTGGGSGNTIYF. CDR3 nucleotides: TGCAGCGTTACCGGGGGAGGCTCTGGAAACACCATATATTTT.

This clone was seen ten or more times. The chain recombines TRBV6-5 with TRBJ2-4, with a possible D match to TRBD2 (6 bases). Germline CDR1 and CDR2: MNHEY and SVGAGI. V lost 6 bases, J lost 7 bases, and 16 bases lay in between. The CDR3 loop spans 14 amino acids. The CDR3 coding sequence is TGTGCCAGCAGGATCACAGCGGCGGGGAACATTCAGTACTTC. The encoded protein is CASRITAAGNIQYF.

V and J are TRBV6-1 and TRBJ2-1; D possibly corresponds to TRBD2 (6 bases). The CDR3 is 19 amino acids. The germline V gene encodes CDR1 MNHNS and CDR2 SASEGT. Between the trimmed V and J ends, which lost 2 bases and 0 bases, there was a span of 20 bases. CDR3: CASSEQKRAAWSSYNEQFF. CDR3 DNA sequence: TGTGCCAGCAGTGAACAAAAGCGGGCAGCCTGGAGCTCCTACAATGAGCAGTTCTTC.

The chain couples TRBV10-3 to TRBJ2-7; tentative D call: TRBD2 (6 bases). Trimming pared 6 bases from V and 1 base from J, leaving 13 bases between. The CDR3 runs to 14 residues. Germline V gene data show CDR1 as ENHRY and CDR2 as SYGVKD. CDR3 amino acids: CAIRQRDSSYEQYF. The CDR3 DNA follows: TGTGCCATCAGACAGAGGGACTCTTCCTACGAGCAGTACTTC.

This clone was detected a few times. DNA for the CDR3: TGTGCCACCAGAGCGGGGGCCGACACAGATACGCAGTATTTT. It specifies CATRAGADTDTQYF. This rearrangement joins TRBV18 to TRBJ2-3; 8 bases map to TRBD2. V was pared by 10 bases and J by 2 bases, with 8 bases of the junction left unmatched. The length of the CDR3 is 14 residues. In germline, CDR1 is KGHSH, CDR2 LQKENI.

The V gene is TRBV18, the J gene TRBJ2-2, with 8 bases that match TRBD1. The length of the CDR3 is 13 residues. Germline V gene lookup returns CDR1 KGHSH and CDR2 LQKENI. Trimming removed 5 bases from V and 6 bases from J; junction bases left unmatched: 2. CDR3 sequence (DNA): TGTGCCAGCTCAGCGGACAGGGCCGGGGAGCTGTTTTTT. Residues: CASSADRAGELFF.

This clone was counted between two and nine times. This chain joins TRBV5-1 and TRBJ2-1; tentative D call: TRBD2 (5 bases). This CDR3 contains 15 residues. Germline CDR1 SGHRS, CDR2 YFSETQ. Trimming removed 3 bases at V and 1 base at J, with 11 bases between. CDR3 in DNA: TGCGCCAGCAGCTCAGGAGGCTTTTCCTACAATGAGCAGTTCTTC. Translating it yields CASSSGGFSYNEQFF.

The chain couples TRBV7-9 to TRBJ1-2, with D unclear. The CDR3 has 12 residues. The V gene lost 3 bases and the J gene lost 5 bases, with 7 bases spanning the gap. Germline V gene sequence: CDR1 SEHNR, CDR2 FQNEAQ (reference sequence). CDR3 nucleotide sequence: TGTGCCAGCAGCTTGCGGGAATATGGCTACACCTTC. This codes for CASSLREYGYTF.